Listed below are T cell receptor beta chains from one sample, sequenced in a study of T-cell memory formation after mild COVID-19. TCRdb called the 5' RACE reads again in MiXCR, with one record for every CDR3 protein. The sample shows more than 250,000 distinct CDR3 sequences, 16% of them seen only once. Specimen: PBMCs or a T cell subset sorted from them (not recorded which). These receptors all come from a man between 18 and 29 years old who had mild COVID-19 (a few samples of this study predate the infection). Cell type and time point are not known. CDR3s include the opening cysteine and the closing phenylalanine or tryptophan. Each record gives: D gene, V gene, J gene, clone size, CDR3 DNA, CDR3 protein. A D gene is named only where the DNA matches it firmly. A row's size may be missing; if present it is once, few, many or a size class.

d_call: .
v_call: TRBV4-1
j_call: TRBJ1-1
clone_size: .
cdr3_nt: TGCGCCAGCAGCCAAGAAGGCACGTCGAACACTGAAGCTTTCTTT
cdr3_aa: CASSQEGTSNTEAFF

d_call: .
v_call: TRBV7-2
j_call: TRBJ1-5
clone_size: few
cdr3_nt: TGTGCCAGCAGCTTGGGCGGAAAACGGGGCAATCAGCCCCAGCATTTT
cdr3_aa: CASSLGGKRGNQPQHF

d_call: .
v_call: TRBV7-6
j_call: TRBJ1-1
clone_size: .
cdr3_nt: TGTGCCAGCAGCTTAGGGCGTCAGACTGAAGCTTTCTTT
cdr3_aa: CASSLGRQTEAFF

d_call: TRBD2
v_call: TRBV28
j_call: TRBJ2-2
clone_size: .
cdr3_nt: TGTGCCAGCAGCCGCACTAGCGCGAACACCGGGGAGCTGTTTTTT
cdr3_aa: CASSRTSANTGELFF

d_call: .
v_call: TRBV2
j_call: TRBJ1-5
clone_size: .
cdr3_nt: TGTGCCAGCAGGAAGACGCTCCTAGGTCAGCCCCAGCATTTT
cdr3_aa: CASRKTLLGQPQHF

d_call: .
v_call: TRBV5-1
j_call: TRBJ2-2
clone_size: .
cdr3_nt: TGCGCCAGCAGCTGGACAGGGACTACGGGCACCGGGGAGCTGTTTTTT
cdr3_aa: CASSWTGTTGTGELFF

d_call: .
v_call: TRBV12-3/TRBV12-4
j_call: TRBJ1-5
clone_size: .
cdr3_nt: TGTGCCAGCAGTTTAGCGAAGTTGGCCCCCAATCAGCCCCAGCATTTT
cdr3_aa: CASSLAKLAPNQPQHF

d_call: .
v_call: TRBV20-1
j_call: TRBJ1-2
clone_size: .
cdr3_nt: TGCAGTGCTAGAGGGTCCCCTAACTATGGCTACACCTTC
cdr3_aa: CSARGSPNYGYTF

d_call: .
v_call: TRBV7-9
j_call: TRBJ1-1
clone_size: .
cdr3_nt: TGTGCCAGCAGCCTATTCCAGGCAAACACTGAAGCTTTCTTT
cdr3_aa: CASSLFQANTEAFF

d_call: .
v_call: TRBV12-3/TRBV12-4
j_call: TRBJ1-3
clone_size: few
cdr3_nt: TGTGCCAGCAGCCCCGTAATACCCTCTGGAAACACCATATATTTT
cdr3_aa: CASSPVIPSGNTIYF

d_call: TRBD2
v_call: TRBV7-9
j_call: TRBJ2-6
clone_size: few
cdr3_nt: TGTGCCAGCAGCTTAATTCTCTGGCGGGGGGCCCAGGGCCTCTCTGGGGCCAACGTCCTGACTTTC
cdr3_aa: CASSLILWRGAQGLSGANVLTF

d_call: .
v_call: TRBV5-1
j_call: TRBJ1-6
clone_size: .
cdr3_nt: TGCGCCAGCAGCTTGGAGGGGGGCAATTCACCCCTCCACTTT
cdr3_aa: CASSLEGGNSPLHF

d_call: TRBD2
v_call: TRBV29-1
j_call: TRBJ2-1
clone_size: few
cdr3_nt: TGCAGCGTTGACGGGGTTGGCGAGCGGGACTCCTACAATGAGCAGTTCTTC
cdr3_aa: CSVDGVGERDSYNEQFF

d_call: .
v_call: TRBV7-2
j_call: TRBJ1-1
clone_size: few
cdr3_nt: TGTGCCAGCACCATCGTCGCCGGGTCTTACACTGAAGCTTTCTTT
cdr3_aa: CASTIVAGSYTEAFF

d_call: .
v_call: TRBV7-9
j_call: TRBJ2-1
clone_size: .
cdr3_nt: TGTGCCAGCAGCCGGGGGACAGCCGAGCAGTTCTTC
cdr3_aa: CASSRGTAEQFF

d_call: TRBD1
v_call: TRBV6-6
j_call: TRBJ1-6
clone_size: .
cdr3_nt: TGTGCCAGCAGTACCGGGACAGGGAATTCACCCCTCCACTTT
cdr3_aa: CASSTGTGNSPLHF